This T cell receptor (beta chain) was retrieved from a study of OX40 agonist ivuxolimab in advanced cancers. For this clone: This CDR3 is also generated by other DNA sequences in the sample.

Germline CDR1 MNHEY, CDR2 SMNVEV (reference sequence). Trimming shortened V by 6 bases and J by 0 bases, and 6 bases separated the two germline ends. This CDR3 comprises 13 residues. Measured with immunoSEQ multiplex PCR; TCRdb has only the in-frame clones, and not every one. This sample yields around 76,000 clones, of which 94% are seen a single time; about a fifth belongs to the top ten. The TCR sequence derives from an adult with an advanced solid tumor such as melanoma, head and neck, liver or kidney cancer. V and J are TRBV27 and TRBJ2-1; D is unresolved. Sequencing used CD4+ or CD8+ T cells sorted from blood, obtained in a trial of the OX40 agonist ivuxolimab. The CDR3 reads CASSLSSYNEQFF. CDR3 DNA: TGTGCCAGCAGCCTGAGCTCCTACAATGAGCAGTTCTTC.